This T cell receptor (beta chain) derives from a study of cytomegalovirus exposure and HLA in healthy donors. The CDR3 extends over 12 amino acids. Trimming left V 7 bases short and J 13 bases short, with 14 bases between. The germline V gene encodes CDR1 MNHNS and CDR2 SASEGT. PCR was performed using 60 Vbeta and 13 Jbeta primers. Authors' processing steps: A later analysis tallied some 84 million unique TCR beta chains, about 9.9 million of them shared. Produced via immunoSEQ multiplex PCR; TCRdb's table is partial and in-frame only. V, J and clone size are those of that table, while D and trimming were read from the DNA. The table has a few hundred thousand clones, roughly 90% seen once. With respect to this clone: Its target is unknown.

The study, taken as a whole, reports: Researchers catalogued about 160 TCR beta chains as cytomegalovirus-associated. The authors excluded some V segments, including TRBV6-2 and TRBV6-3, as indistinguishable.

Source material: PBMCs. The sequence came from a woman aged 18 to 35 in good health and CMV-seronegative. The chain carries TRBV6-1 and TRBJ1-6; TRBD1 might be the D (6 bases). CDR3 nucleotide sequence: TGTGCCAGCAACCGACAGGTTCCCCCCCTCCACTTT. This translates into CASNRQVPPLHF.